These 27 T cell receptor beta chains share one sample of origin, sequenced in a study of cytomegalovirus exposure and HLA in healthy donors. The PCR contained 60 Vbeta and 13 Jbeta primers. TCRdb keeps only in-frame clones here, not all; method: immunoSEQ multiplex PCR. Its listing shows approximately 120,000 clones. Input material: PBMCs. These receptors came from a man under 40 in good health and CMV-seronegative.

The chain carries TRBV5-1 and TRBJ1-4, with 8 bases matching TRBD1. The CDR3 sequence is 16 residues long. The junction had 10 bases not matched to a gene; V was cut back by 4 bases and J by 5 bases. Germline V gene sequence: CDR1 SGHRS, CDR2 YFSETQ. Here the CDR3 DNA reads TGCGCCAGCAGCGTCTCTGGACAGGGTTCCAATGAAAAACTGTTTTTT. Translation: CASSVSGQGSNEKLFF.

The genes are TRBV4-3 and TRBJ1-1, with D unresolved. The V end lost 1 base, the J end lost 7 bases, and 13 bases lay between the germline ends. Germline CDR1 is LGHNA and CDR2 is YSLEER. CDR3 length equals 14 residues. CDR3 sequence reads: CASSQVGYGIEAFF. For the CDR3, the DNA is TGCGCCAGCAGCCAAGTCGGGTACGGAATTGAAGCTTTCTTT.

V is TRBV5-4 and J is TRBJ2-1, with 8 bases fitting TRBD1. The germline gives CDR1 SGHNT, CDR2 YYREEE (reference sequence). V shed 5 bases, J shed 7 bases, and the junction held 2 bases outside the gene matches. This CDR3 has 12 residues. Here the CDR3 reads CASSRDRNEQFF. The CDR3 bases are TGTGCCAGCAGTCGGGACAGGAATGAGCAGTTCTTC. Supplemented by reference TRBV5-4 and TRBJ2-1, the full variable domain reads ETGVTQSPTHLIKTRGQQVTLRCSSQSGHNTVSWYQQALGQGPQFIFQYYREEENGRGNFPPRFSGLQFPNYSSELNVNALELDDSALYLCASSRDRNEQFFGPGTRLTVL.

This rearrangement joins TRBV5-1 to TRBJ2-1, with D uncertain. V was shortened by 2 bases and J by 0 bases, with 12 bases between the two germline ends. This CDR3 contains 16 residues. Germline V gene data show CDR1 as SGHRS and CDR2 as YFSETQ. CDR3 sequence: CASSFPMSSSYNEQFF. The DNA of the CDR3 is TGCGCCAGCAGCTTCCCTATGAGTAGCTCCTACAATGAGCAGTTCTTC.

The rearrangement joins TRBV7-9 to TRBJ2-5, with TRBD1 matching over 7 bases. Germline CDR1 and CDR2: SEHNR and FQNEAQ (reference sequence). This CDR3 is 17 amino acids long. Unmatched junction bases numbered 12, after V lost 5 bases and J lost 0 bases. The CDR3 here is CASSPKGAGLDQETQYF. DNA for the CDR3: TGTGCCAGCAGCCCCAAGGGGGCGGGCCTCGACCAAGAGACCCAGTACTTC.

The chain couples TRBV7-6 to TRBJ2-5, with 9 positions matching TRBD2. Germline V gene lookup returns CDR1 SGHVS and CDR2 FNYEAQ. J gave up 5 bases and V 0 bases, and 7 bases lay outside the gene matches. CDR3 size: 16 residues. Written as DNA, the CDR3 is TGTGCCAGCAGCTTAGCCTTTAGCGGGAGAGGCGAGACCCAGTACTTC. This translates into CASSLAFSGRGETQYF.

The J gene is TRBJ2-6, the V gene TRBV5-1; TRBD1 might be the D (6 bases). This CDR3 comprises 16 residues. Looked up from germline, CDR1 is SGHRS and CDR2 is YFSETQ. The ends were cut back, 4 bases at V and 0 bases at J, with 11 bases in the middle. CDR3: CASSPRQVSGANVLTF. In DNA, the CDR3 is TGCGCCAGCAGCCCCCGACAGGTCTCTGGGGCCAACGTCCTGACTTTC. Filled out from reference TRBV5-1 and TRBJ2-6, the complete variable domain reads KAGVTQTPRYLIKTRGQQVTLSCSPISGHRSVSWYQQTPGQGLQFLFEYFSETQRNKGNFPGRFSGRQFSNSRSEMNVSTLELGDSALYLCASSPRQVSGANVLTFGAGSRLTVL.

J is TRBJ1-2 and V is TRBV28; D uncertain. Germline CDR1 MDHEN, CDR2 SYDVKM. Trimming pared 10 bases from V and 3 bases from J, leaving 12 bases between. The CDR3 loop spans 12 amino acids. The CDR3 loop is CAIPRLDYGYTF. In DNA form, the CDR3 reads TGTGCCATCCCGAGACTTGACTATGGCTACACCTTC.

This chain uses TRBV7-9 with TRBJ1-1; no reliable D call. V was clipped by 1 base and J by 1 base, with 10 bases between them. This CDR3 comprises 15 residues. Germline V gene sequence: CDR1 SEHNR, CDR2 FQNEAQ (reference sequence). The CDR3 DNA is TGTGCCAGCAGCTTAGTTGGTGGCGGGAACACTGAAGCTTTCTTT. Translating gives CASSLVGGGNTEAFF.

The genes are TRBV7-4 and TRBJ2-5; TRBD2 is a possible D gene (6 bases). The DNA matches TRBJ2-7 better at its end, which makes the J call doubtful. This CDR3 spans 14 amino acids. Per the germline V gene, CDR1 is SGHVT and CDR2 is SQSDAQ. The CDR3 region is CASSLDSGGYEQYF. Written as DNA, the CDR3 is TGTGCCAGCAGCTTAGACAGTGGAGGGTACGAGCAGTACTTC.

The chain uses TRBV28 and TRBJ2-3; D possibly corresponds to TRBD2 (5 bases). The germline V gene encodes CDR1 MDHEN and CDR2 SYDVKM. V lost 4 bases, J lost 0 bases, and 17 bases lay in between. This CDR3 region has 17 residues. In nucleotides, the CDR3 is TGTGCCAGCAGTTCGGACTGGAGGTTGCGGAGCACAGATACGCAGTATTTT. Its protein is CASSSDWRLRSTDTQYF. The whole variable domain, filled in from reference TRBV28 and TRBJ2-3, reads DVKVTQSSRYLVKRTGEKVFLECVQDMDHENMFWYRQDPGLGLRLIYFSYDVKMKEKGDIPEGYSVSREKKERFSLILESASTNQTSMYLCASSSDWRLRSTDTQYFGPGTRLTVL.

CDR3 DNA: TGTGCCAGCAGCGTAGATATTGCGGGAGGCAATACGCAGTATTTT. Encoded protein: CASSVDIAGGNTQYF. The chain has TRBV9 and TRBJ2-3; 8 positions match TRBD2. CDR1 and CDR2 (germline): SGDLS, YYNGEE. The CDR3 is 15 residues long. V was pared by 0 bases and J by 7 bases, with 7 bases of the junction left unmatched.

This rearrangement joins TRBV9 to TRBJ1-1; D ambiguous. Per germline, CDR1 SGDLS and CDR2 YYNGEE. Trimming cost V 3 bases and J 2 bases, with 8 bases left between them. CDR3 size: 13 residues. The CDR3 protein is CASSAGINTEAFF. The CDR3 nucleotides read TGTGCCAGCAGCGCGGGGATCAACACTGAAGCTTTCTTT.

The chain recombines TRBV30 with TRBJ1-2; D is perhaps TRBD1 (5 bases). The CDR3 has 17 residues. V lost 2 bases and J 4 bases, leaving 23 bases between the germline ends. Germline values: CDR1 GTSNPN, CDR2 SVGIG (reference sequence). CDR3 nucleotide sequence: TGTGCCTGGAGTTATGGCATGGGGACTTGGGCTTCCTATGGCTACACCTTC. Amino acid sequence: CAWSYGMGTWASYGYTF.

The rearrangement joins TRBV18 to TRBJ1-4, with TRBD1 matching 7 bases. The CDR3 extends over 15 amino acids. The junction had 4 bases not matched to a gene; V was cut back by 1 base and J by 5 bases. Germline-derived CDR1 and CDR2 are KGHSH and LQKENI. CDR3 in amino acids: CASSPRAGGNEKLFF. The DNA of the CDR3 is TGTGCCAGCTCACCACGGGCAGGGGGGAATGAAAAACTGTTTTTT.

The CDR3 nucleotides are TGTGCCAGCAGCTTAAGTCCCGTAACAGGGTCCAAAACCTACGAGCAGTACTTC. This encodes CASSLSPVTGSKTYEQYF. This chain connects TRBV7-9 to TRBJ2-7, with D perhaps matching TRBD1 (6 bases). Trimming cost V 2 bases and J 2 bases, with 22 bases left between them. This CDR3 spans 18 amino acids. CDR1 is SEHNR and CDR2 is FQNEAQ in the germline V gene (reference sequence).

The V gene is TRBV5-4, the J gene TRBJ1-2; D perhaps matches TRBD1 (6 bases). Trimming shortened V by 4 bases and J by 5 bases, and 9 bases separated the two germline ends. This CDR3 region has 12 residues. CDR1 SGHNT and CDR2 YYREEE come from the germline V gene (reference sequence). CDR3 sequence reads: CASSTQGYGYTF. CDR3 DNA sequence: TGTGCCAGCAGCACACAGGGATATGGCTACACCTTC.

Concerning this clone itself: The sample has other DNA sequences that encode this CDR3 too. The chain recombines TRBV5-1 with TRBJ1-5; tentatively, D is TRBD1 (5 bases). The germline CDR1 and CDR2 sequences are SGHRS and YFSETQ. Trimming stripped 10 bases from V and 4 bases from J, with 15 bases between. The CDR3 consists of 13 residues. The CDR3 DNA reads TGCGCCTCCTCGTTAAGGGGAAATCAGCCCCAGCATTTT. It encodes CASSLRGNQPQHF.

V gene TRBV6-1 combines with J gene TRBJ2-7; 8 bases align to TRBD2. The CDR3 is 15 residues long. Germline-derived CDR1 and CDR2 are MNHNS and SASEGT. V shed 4 bases and J 5 bases; nucleotides not matched to a gene: 10. The CDR3 DNA reads as TGTGCCAGCAGTGCGAGAAGCGGGAGCGTCGACGAGCAGTACTTC. This encodes CASSARSGSVDEQYF.

The chain uses TRBV28 and TRBJ1-5; D uncertain. From germline, CDR1 is MDHEN and CDR2 SYDVKM. CDR3 length equals 16 residues. V lost 2 bases and J lost 3, with 14 bases in between. CDR3 region: CASSLGSGGLNQPQHF. CDR3 bases: TGTGCCAGCAGTTTAGGGTCGGGCGGACTCAATCAGCCCCAGCATTTT.

DNA for the CDR3: TGTGCCTGGAGTAAAGGACTAGCGGGACCCTACGAGCAGTACTTC. Its translation: CAWSKGLAGPYEQYF. The chain is built from TRBV30 and TRBJ2-7; 12 bases are a match to TRBD2. Germline assignment: CDR1 GTSNPN and CDR2 SVGIG (reference sequence). The CDR3 totals 15 residues. V was pared by 2 bases and J by 2 bases, with 4 bases of the junction left unmatched.

This chain links TRBV5-6 with TRBJ2-1; 10 bases map to TRBD1. V lost 5 bases and J lost 8; bases outside the gene matches: 7. The CDR3 extends over 14 amino acids. In germline, CDR1 is SGHDT, CDR2 YYEEEE. This CDR3 is CASSGDRGVYEQFF. The DNA for the CDR3 is TGTGCCAGCAGTGGGGACAGGGGAGTATATGAGCAGTTCTTC. Together with reference TRBV5-6 and TRBJ2-1, the CDR3 gives the full variable domain: DAGVTQSPTHLIKTRGQQVTLRCSPKSGHDTVSWYQQALGQGPQFIFQYYEEEERQRGNFPDRFSGHQFPNYSSELNVNALLLGDSALYLCASSGDRGVYEQFFGPGTRLTVL.

The chain employs TRBV30 and TRBJ2-5; 7 bases match TRBD2. The J call is uncertain, as TRBJ2-7 better fits the DNA end. The CDR3 contains 13 residues. Germline CDR1 reads GTSNPN; CDR2 reads SVGIG (reference sequence). CDR3 region: CAWRGGYSYEQYF. In DNA form, the CDR3 reads TGTGCCTGGAGGGGGGGGTACTCCTACGAGCAGTACTTC.

The V gene is TRBV15, the J gene TRBJ1-2; perhaps TRBD1 as D (5 bases). The CDR3 extends over 13 amino acids. V lost 1 base and J lost 6, with 9 bases in between. Germline-derived CDR1 and CDR2 are LNHNV and YYDKDF (reference sequence). Here the CDR3 reads CATSRVYRNGYTF. As DNA, the CDR3 is TGTGCCACCAGCAGAGTGTACAGGAATGGCTACACCTTC.

The chain employs TRBV5-4 and TRBJ1-2, with 7 bases lining up with TRBD1. Germline assignment: CDR1 SGHNT and CDR2 YYREEE (reference sequence). The V and J ends lost 3 bases and 4 bases, in that order; junction bases with no gene match: 3. This CDR3 spans 13 amino acids. DNA for the CDR3: TGTGCCAGCAGCTCTGGACAGGCCTATGGCTACACCTTC. This gives the protein CASSSGQAYGYTF.

The V and J genes are TRBV7-2 and TRBJ2-7; 7 bases line up with TRBD1. Germline assignment: CDR1 SGHTA and CDR2 FQGNSA. V trimming: 5 bases; J trimming: 6 bases; junction bases outside the gene matches: 7. There are 13 residues in the CDR3. The CDR3 DNA sequence: TGTGCCAGCAGCAAGACAGGGAATGGCGAGCAGTACTTC. Its protein product is CASSKTGNGEQYF.

The CDR3 loop reads CASSAQGKNEQYF. The CDR3 DNA follows: TGTGCCAGCAGTGCCCAGGGCAAGAACGAGCAGTACTTC. This chain links TRBV28 with TRBJ2-7; the D gene is possibly TRBD1 (5 bases). Trimming took off 5 bases at V and 5 bases at J, with 13 bases between the two ends. The CDR3 contains 13 residues. Germline CDR1 reads MDHEN; CDR2 reads SYDVKM.